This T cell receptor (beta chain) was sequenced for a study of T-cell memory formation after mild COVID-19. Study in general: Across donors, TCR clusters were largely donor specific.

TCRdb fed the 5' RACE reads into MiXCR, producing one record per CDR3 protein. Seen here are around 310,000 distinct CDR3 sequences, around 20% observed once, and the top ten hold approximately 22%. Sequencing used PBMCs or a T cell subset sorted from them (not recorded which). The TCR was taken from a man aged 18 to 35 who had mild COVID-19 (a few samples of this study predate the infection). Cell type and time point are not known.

CDR3 sequence reads: CASSLGGVDGYTF. CDR3 in DNA: TGTGCCAGCAGCTTAGGGGGGGTCGATGGCTACACCTTC. J is TRBJ1-2 and V is TRBV7-9; D may be TRBD1 (5 bases). Germline-derived CDR1 and CDR2 are SEHNR and FQNEAQ (reference sequence). The CDR3 has 13 residues. V was shortened by 1 base and J by 6 bases, with 9 bases between the two germline ends.